The clone carrying this T cell receptor (beta chain) was detected only a few times. Its matching antigen is unknown. The sample belongs to a study of T cell repertoires in cytomegalovirus infection. Study summary: Matching HLA type, along with CMV infection, was indicated by public TCR beta signatures.

Each CDR3 protein gets one entry after TCRdb re-called the reads with MiXCR. Seen here are more than 150,000 distinct CDR3 sequences, 28% observed once, and the top ten hold approximately 30%. The CDR3 consists of 14 residues. The germline V gene encodes CDR1 MNHNS and CDR2 SASEGT. Deletions cut 5 bases from V and 1 base from J, with 11 bases between. Study-level points and caveats: Across the ex vivo response, the dominant clonotypes were HLA-C-restricted CMV-specific TCR beta clonotypes. Summed public TCR beta family frequency identified CMV carriers bearing the relevant HLA.

Sequencing was done on a sample of PBMCs. The clonotype comes from a human donor in good health (CMV status not recorded). Some clones in this sample may be carry-over from other donors' samples. V and J are TRBV6-1 and TRBJ1-1; D unclear. CDR3: CASSHQDPNTEAFF. The CDR3 nucleotides read TGTGCCAGCAGTCATCAGGATCCGAACACTGAAGCTTTCTTT.